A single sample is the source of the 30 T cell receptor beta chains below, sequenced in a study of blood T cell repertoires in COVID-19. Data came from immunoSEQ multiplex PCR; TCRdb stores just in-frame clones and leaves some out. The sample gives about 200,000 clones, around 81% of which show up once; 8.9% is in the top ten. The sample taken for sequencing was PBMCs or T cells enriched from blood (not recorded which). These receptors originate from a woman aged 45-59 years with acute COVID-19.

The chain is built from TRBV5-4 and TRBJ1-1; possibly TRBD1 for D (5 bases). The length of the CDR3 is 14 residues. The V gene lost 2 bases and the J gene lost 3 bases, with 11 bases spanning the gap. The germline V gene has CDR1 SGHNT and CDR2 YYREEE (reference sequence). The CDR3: CASSLWGADTEAFF. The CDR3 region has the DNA TGTGCCAGCAGCTTATGGGGCGCGGACACTGAAGCTTTCTTT. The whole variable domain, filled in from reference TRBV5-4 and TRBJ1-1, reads ETGVTQSPTHLIKTRGQQVTLRCSSQSGHNTVSWYQQALGQGPQFIFQYYREEENGRGNFPPRFSGLQFPNYSSELNVNALELDDSALYLCASSLWGADTEAFFGQGTRLTVV.

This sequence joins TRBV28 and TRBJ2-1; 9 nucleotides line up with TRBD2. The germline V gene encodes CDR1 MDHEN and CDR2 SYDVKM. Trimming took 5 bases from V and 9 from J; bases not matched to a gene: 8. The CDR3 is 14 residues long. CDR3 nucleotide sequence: TGTGCCAGCAGTCCCCTAGCGGGGAGGTCTGAGCAGTTCTTC. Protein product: CASSPLAGRSEQFF. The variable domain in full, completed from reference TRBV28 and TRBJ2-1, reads DVKVTQSSRYLVKRTGEKVFLECVQDMDHENMFWYRQDPGLGLRLIYFSYDVKMKEKGDIPEGYSVSREKKERFSLILESASTNQTSMYLCASSPLAGRSEQFFGPGTRLTVL.

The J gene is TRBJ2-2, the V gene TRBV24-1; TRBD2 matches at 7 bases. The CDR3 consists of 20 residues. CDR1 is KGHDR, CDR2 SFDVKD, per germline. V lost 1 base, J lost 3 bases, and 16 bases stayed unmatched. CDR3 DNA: TGTGCCACCAGTGATTTTTTGGGGCGGGAGACCCCAATCTACACCGGGGAGCTGTTTTTT. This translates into CATSDFLGRETPIYTGELFF.

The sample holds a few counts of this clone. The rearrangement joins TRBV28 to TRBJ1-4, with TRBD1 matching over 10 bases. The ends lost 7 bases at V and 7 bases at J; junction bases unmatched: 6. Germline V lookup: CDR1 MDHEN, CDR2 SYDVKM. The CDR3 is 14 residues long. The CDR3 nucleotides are TGTGCCAGCAACTACGGGACAGGGGCTGAAAAACTGTTTTTT. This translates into CASNYGTGAEKLFF.

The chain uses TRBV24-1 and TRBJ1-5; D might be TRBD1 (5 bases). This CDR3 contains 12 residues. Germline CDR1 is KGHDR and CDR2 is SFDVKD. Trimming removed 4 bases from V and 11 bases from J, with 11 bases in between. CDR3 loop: CATSETSGSQHF. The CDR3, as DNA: TGTGCCACCAGTGAGACCTCAGGGTCCCAGCATTTT.

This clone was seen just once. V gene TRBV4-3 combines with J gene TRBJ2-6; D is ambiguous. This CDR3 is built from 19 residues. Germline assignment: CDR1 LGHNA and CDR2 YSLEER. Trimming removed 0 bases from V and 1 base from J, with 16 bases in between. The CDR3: CASSQDNPWATSGANVLTF. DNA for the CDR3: TGCGCCAGCAGCCAAGATAATCCTTGGGCGACGTCTGGGGCCAACGTCCTGACTTTC.

The CDR3 sequence: CASSTTGGGPDTQYF. The CDR3, as DNA: TGTGCCAGCAGTACGACAGGGGGGGGTCCAGATACGCAGTATTTT. The chain has TRBV6-5 and TRBJ2-3, with 9 bases matching TRBD1. There are 15 residues in the CDR3. Trimming at V came to 5 bases and at J to 4 bases, leaving 7 bases not matched to a gene. CDR1 is MNHEY and CDR2 is SVGAGI in the germline V gene.

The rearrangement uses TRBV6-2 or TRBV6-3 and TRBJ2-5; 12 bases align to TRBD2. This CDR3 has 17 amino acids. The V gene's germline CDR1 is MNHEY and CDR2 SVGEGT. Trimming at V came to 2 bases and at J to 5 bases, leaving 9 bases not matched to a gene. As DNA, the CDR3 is TGTGCCAGCAGTTACCCAAAGGGACTAGCGGGTTTTGAGACCCAGTACTTC. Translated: CASSYPKGLAGFETQYF.

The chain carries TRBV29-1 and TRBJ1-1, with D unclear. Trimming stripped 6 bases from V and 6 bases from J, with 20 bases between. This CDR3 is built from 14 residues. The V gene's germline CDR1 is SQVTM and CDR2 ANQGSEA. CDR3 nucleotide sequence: TGCAGCGTCCACCCCGAACGGGAATGGGCTGAAGCTTTCTTT. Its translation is CSVHPEREWAEAFF.

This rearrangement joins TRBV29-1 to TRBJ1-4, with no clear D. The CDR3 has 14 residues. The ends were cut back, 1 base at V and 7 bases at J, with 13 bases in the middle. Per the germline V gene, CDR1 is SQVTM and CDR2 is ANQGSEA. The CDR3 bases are TGCAGCGTTGAAGTGGCAGTCGGAGCTGAAAAACTGTTTTTT. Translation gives CSVEVAVGAEKLFF.

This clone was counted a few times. The CDR3 DNA follows: TGTGCCAGCAGTCCTGGGACAGGGATTCTCTATGGCTACACCTTC. Residues: CASSPGTGILYGYTF. The chain joins TRBV28 to TRBJ1-2; 9 bases are a match to TRBD1. J lost 4 bases, V lost 5 bases, and 8 bases had no gene match. CDR1 MDHEN and CDR2 SYDVKM come from the germline V gene. The CDR3 is 15 residues long.

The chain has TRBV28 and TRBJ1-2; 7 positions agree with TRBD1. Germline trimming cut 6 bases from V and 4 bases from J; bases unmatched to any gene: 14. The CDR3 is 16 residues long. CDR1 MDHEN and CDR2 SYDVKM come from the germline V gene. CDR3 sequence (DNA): TGTGCCAGCAGCTTAAAAAAGACAGGGCGGGGCTATGGCTACACCTTC. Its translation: CASSLKKTGRGYGYTF.

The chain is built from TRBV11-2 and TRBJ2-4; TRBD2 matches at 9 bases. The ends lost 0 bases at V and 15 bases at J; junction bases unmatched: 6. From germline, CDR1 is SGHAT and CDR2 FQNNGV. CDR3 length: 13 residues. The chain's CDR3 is CASSLDRASGTYF. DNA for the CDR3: TGTGCCAGCAGCTTAGATCGGGCTAGCGGGACGTACTTC.

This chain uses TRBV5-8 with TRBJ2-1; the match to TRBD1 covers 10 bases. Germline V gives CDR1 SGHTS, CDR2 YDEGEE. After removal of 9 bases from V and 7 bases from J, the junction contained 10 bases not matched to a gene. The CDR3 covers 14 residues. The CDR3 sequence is CAIPTGTGVNEQFF. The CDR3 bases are TGTGCCATCCCGACCGGGACAGGGGTTAATGAGCAGTTCTTC.

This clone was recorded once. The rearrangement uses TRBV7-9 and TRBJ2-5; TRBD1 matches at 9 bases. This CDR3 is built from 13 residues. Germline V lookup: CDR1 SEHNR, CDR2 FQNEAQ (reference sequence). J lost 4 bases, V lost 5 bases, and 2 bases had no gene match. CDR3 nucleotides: TGTGCCAGCAGCCGACAGGGGGTAGAGACCCAGTACTTC. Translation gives CASSRQGVETQYF.

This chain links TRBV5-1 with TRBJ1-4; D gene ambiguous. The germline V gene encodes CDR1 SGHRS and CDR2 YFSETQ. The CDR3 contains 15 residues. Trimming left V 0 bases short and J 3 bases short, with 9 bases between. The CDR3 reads CASSLASGANEKLFF. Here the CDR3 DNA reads TGCGCCAGCAGCTTGGCGTCCGGGGCTAATGAAAAACTGTTTTTT.

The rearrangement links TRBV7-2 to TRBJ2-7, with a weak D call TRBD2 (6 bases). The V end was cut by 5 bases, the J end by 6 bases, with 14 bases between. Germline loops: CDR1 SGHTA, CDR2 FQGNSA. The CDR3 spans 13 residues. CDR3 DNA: TGTGCCAGCAGCGCGATCACGGAGGGCGAGCAGTACTTC. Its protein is CASSAITEGEQYF. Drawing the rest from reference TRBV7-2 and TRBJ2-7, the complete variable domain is GAGVSQSPSNKVTEKGKDVELRCDPISGHTALYWYRQSLGQGLEFLIYFQGNSAPDKSGLPSDRFSAERTGGSVSTLTIQRTQQEDSAVYLCASSAITEGEQYFGPGTRLTVT.

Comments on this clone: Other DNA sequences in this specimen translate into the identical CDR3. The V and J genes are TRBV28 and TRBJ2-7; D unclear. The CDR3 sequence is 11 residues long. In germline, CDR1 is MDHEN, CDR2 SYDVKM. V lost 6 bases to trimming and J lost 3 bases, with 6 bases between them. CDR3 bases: TGTGCCAGCAGCTCGGGCTACGAGCAGTACTTC. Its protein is CASSSGYEQYF.

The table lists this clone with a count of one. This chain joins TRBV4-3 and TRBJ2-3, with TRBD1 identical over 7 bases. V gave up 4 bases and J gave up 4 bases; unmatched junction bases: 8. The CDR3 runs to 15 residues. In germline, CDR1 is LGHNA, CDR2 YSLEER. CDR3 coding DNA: TGCGCCAGCAGCCCCAGAGACAGGGAGTCAGATACGCAGTATTTT. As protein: CASSPRDRESDTQYF.

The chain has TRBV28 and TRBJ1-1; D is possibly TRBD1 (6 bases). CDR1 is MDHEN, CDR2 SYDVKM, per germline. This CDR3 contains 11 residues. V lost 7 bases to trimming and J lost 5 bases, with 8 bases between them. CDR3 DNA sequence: TGTGCCAGCAAGGGGGTTACTGAAGCTTTCTTT. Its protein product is CASKGVTEAFF.

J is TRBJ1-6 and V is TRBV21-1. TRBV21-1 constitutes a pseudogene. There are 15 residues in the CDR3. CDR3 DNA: TGTGCCAGCAGCAAATCCGGGACTAAGGGGTCACCCCTCCACTTT. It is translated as CASSKSGTKGSPLHF.

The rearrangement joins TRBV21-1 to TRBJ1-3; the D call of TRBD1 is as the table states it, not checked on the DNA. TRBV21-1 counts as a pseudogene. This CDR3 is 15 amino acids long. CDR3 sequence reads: CASGGQIYSGNTIYF. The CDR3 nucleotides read TGTGCCAGCGGGGGACAGATTTACTCTGGAAACACCATATATTTT.

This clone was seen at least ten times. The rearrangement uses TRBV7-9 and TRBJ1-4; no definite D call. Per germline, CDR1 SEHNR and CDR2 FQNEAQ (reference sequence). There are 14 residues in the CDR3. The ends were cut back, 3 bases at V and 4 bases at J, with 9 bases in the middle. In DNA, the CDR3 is TGTGCCAGCAGCTTCGGGAACGGTAATGAAAAACTGTTTTTT. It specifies CASSFGNGNEKLFF.

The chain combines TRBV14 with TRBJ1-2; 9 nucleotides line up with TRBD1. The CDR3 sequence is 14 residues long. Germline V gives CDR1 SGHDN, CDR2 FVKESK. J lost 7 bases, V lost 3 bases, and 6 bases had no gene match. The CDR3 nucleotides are TGTGCCAGCAGCCAGACGACAGGGGGATCTGGCTACACCTTC. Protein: CASSQTTGGSGYTF. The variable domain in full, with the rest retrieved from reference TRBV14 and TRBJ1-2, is EAGVTQFPSHSVIEKGQTVTLRCDPISGHDNLYWYRRVMGKEIKFLLHFVKESKQDESGMPNNRFLAERTGGTYSTLKVQPAELEDSGVYFCASSQTTGGSGYTFGSGTRLTVV.

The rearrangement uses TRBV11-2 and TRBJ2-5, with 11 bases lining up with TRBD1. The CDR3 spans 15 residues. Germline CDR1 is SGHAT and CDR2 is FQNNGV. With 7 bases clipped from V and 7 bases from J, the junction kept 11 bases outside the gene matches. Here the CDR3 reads CASTRDRGNHGTQYF. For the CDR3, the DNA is TGTGCCAGCACCCGGGACAGGGGGAATCATGGGACCCAGTACTTC.

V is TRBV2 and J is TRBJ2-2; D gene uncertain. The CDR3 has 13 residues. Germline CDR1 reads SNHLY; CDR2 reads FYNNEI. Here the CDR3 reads CASFHPNTGELFF. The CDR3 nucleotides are TGTGCTAGCTTTCATCCGAACACCGGGGAGCTGTTTTTT.

Here the CDR3 DNA reads TGTGCCAGCAGTTACTACACAGGGAACACCGGGGAGCTGTTTTTT. It encodes CASSYYTGNTGELFF. The chain uses TRBV6-2 or TRBV6-3 and TRBJ2-2, with D maybe TRBD1 (5 bases). Per the germline V gene, CDR1 is MNHEY and CDR2 is SVGEGT. Trimming took 1 base from V and 1 from J, leaving 7 bases between them. The CDR3 is 15 residues long.

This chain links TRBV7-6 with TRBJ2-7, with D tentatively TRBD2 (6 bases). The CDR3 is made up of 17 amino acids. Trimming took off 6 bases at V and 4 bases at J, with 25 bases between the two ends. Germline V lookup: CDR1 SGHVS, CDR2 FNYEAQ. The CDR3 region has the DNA TGTGCCAGCAGTTTAAGTGGGGCTTTCGGGAGTGTTTACGAGCAGTACTTC. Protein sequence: CASSLSGAFGSVYEQYF.

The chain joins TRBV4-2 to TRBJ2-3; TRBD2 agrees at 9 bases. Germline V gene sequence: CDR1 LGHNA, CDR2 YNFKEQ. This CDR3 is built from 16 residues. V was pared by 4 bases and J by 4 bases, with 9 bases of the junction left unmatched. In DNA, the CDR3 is TGTGCCAGCAGCCCCTTAGCGGGAGCCCTCTCAGATACGCAGTATTTT. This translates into CASSPLAGALSDTQYF.

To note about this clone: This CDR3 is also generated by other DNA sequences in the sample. DNA for the CDR3: TGTGCCAGCAGTGCTGACAGCGGGGGATTTAGCCCAACCTACGAGCAGTACTTC. Encoded protein: CASSADSGGFSPTYEQYF. The chain links TRBV3-1 (or the pseudogene TRBV3-2) to TRBJ2-7, with 8 bases lining up with TRBD2. CDR3 length: 18 amino acids. Germline CDR1 is LGHDT and CDR2 is YNNKEL (reference sequence). The V and J ends lost 6 bases and 2 bases, in that order; junction bases with no gene match: 18.